The 3 T cell receptor beta chains presented below share a single source sample, sequenced in a study of T cell responses to AZD1222 COVID-19 vaccine. Produced via immunoSEQ multiplex PCR; TCRdb's table is partial and in-frame only. Seen here are approximately 160,000 clones, 70% to 90% observed once, and the top ten hold 2% to 2.5%. The starting material was peripheral blood, obtained on day 0 of AZD1222 vaccination. These receptors originate from an adult in good health.

V usage is TRBV28 and J usage is TRBJ1-6; TRBD1 agrees at 7 bases. The germline gives CDR1 MDHEN, CDR2 SYDVKM. V shed 6 bases, J shed 10 bases, and the junction held 3 bases outside the gene matches. The CDR3 runs 12 residues. DNA for the CDR3: TGTGCCAGCAGGGAGGGACAGTCACCCCTCCACTTT. Protein sequence: CASREGQSPLHF.

The V call is TRBV5-1, the J call TRBJ1-2; 7 bases align to TRBD1. V was pared by 4 bases and J by 5 bases, with 8 bases of the junction left unmatched. The CDR3 covers 14 residues. Germline values: CDR1 SGHRS, CDR2 YFSETQ. CDR3 in amino acids: CASSTPGQPYGYTF. The CDR3 region has the DNA TGCGCCAGCAGCACACCGGGACAGCCATATGGCTACACCTTC.

About this clone itself: Within the sample, other DNA sequences also encode this same CDR3. J is TRBJ1-1 and V is TRBV12-3 or TRBV12-4; D unclear. V was clipped by 3 bases and J by 5 bases, with 4 bases between them. The CDR3 sequence is 11 residues long. The CDR3 sequence: CASSLGTEAFF. For the CDR3, the DNA is TGTGCCAGCAGTTTGGGTACTGAAGCTTTCTTT.